Below are 24 T cell receptor beta chains sequenced from a single sample in a study of T cells in Graves' hyperthyroidism and ophthalmopathy. Amplification yielded TCR beta CDR3 regions, with RNA transcripts as the source. Primed by the HTBI set, a first-round RT-PCR was run on the TCR CDR3. In TCRdb, the multiplex PCR reads were re-called with MiXCR into one record per CDR3 protein. The repertoire holds over 700,000 distinct CDR3 sequences, 38% seen once, with 8.9% in the top ten. Sequencing used blood. The receptors stem from a young man with Graves' hyperthyroidism.

With regard to this clonotype: The germline gene is not matched at one end of the junction; a read error may be the cause. The V call is TRBV6-6, the J call TRBJ1-6; no clear D. In germline, CDR1 is MNHNY, CDR2 SVGAGI (reference sequence). The CDR3 is made up of 12 amino acids. The CDR3 loop reads CAGSEGNSPLHF. The CDR3 DNA reads TGTGCCGGCAGCGAAGGAAATTCACCCCTCCACTTT.

The CDR3 DNA reads as TGTGCCAGCAGTTACTCGCGACTCCCGCACGAGCAGTACTTC. This codes for CASSYSRLPHEQYF. The chain has TRBV2 and TRBJ2-7; D unclear. Germline lookup yields CDR1 SNHLY and CDR2 FYNNEI. The ends were cut back, 5 bases at V and 5 bases at J, with 16 bases in the middle. CDR3 length: 14 amino acids.

This clonotype has just a few counts. The chain carries TRBV20-1 and TRBJ1-2; no firm D call. CDR1 and CDR2 from the germline V gene are DFQATT and SNEGSKA (reference sequence). This CDR3 region has 14 residues. V lost 6 bases, J lost 2 bases, and 16 bases lay in between. This chain's CDR3 is CSALMRELNYGYTF. Written as DNA, the CDR3 is TGCAGTGCCCTTATGAGGGAGTTGAACTATGGCTACACCTTC.

The chain has TRBV5-1 and TRBJ1-2, with a weak D call TRBD1 (6 bases). The CDR3 has 12 residues. CDR1 is SGHRS, CDR2 YFSETQ, per germline. V lost 2 bases to trimming and J lost 8 bases, with 10 bases between them. The CDR3 DNA reads TGCGCCAGCAGCTTTACAGGGCACGGCTACACCTTC. This encodes CASSFTGHGYTF.

This clonotype was picked up many times. This rearrangement joins TRBV15 to TRBJ1-1; D gene ambiguous. Germline lookup yields CDR1 LNHNV and CDR2 YYDKDF (reference sequence). The V end was cut by 0 bases, the J end by 8 bases, with 10 bases between. The CDR3 contains 13 residues. The CDR3 loop is CATSRDQAMEAFF. The CDR3 DNA is TGTGCCACCAGCAGAGATCAGGCTATGGAAGCTTTCTTT.

This clonotype showed up just once. The chain couples TRBV5-1 to TRBJ2-2, with D perhaps TRBD2 (5 bases). V was cut by 1 base and J by 2 bases, with 12 bases left in between. Looked up from germline, CDR1 is SGHRS and CDR2 is YFSETQ. This CDR3 has 16 amino acids. The CDR3 sequence: CASSLTGYGNTGELFF. In DNA, the CDR3 is TGCGCCAGCAGCTTGACGGGGTACGGAAACACCGGGGAGCTGTTTTTT.

About this clonotype itself: The final CDR3 position lacks the conserved phenylalanine or tryptophan, pointing to a likely read error. The chain has TRBV7-9 and TRBJ2-7; D gene unclear. This CDR3 is built from 12 residues. CDR1 and CDR2 (germline): SEHNR, FQNEAQ (reference sequence). With 3 bases removed from V and 3 bases from J, the gap between germline ends came to 6 bases. The DNA of the CDR3 is TGTGCCAGCAGCTTGGGGTACTACGAGCAGTACCTC. Translation gives CASSLGYYEQYL.

The chain recombines TRBV13 with TRBJ1-2; 7 bases align to TRBD1. CDR1 is PRHDT and CDR2 is FYEKMQ in the germline V gene (reference sequence). With 3 bases clipped from V and 4 bases from J, the junction kept 5 bases outside the gene matches. CDR3 size: 14 residues. The CDR3 DNA is TGTGCCAGCAGCTTTAGAAGACAGGGCTATGGCTACACCTTC. This gives the protein CASSFRRQGYGYTF.

V is TRBV7-9 and J is TRBJ1-6, with D perhaps matching TRBD1 (6 bases). Germline V gives CDR1 SEHNR, CDR2 FQNEAQ (reference sequence). The CDR3 extends over 14 amino acids. V lost 5 bases, J lost 6 bases, and 11 bases lay in between. The CDR3 region has the DNA TGTGCCAGCAGCCCAGGGGCAACTAATTCACCCCTCCACTTT. It translates to CASSPGATNSPLHF.

This clonotype was counted many times. The rearrangement uses TRBV29-1 and TRBJ2-7, with a weak D call TRBD1 (5 bases). The germline gives CDR1 SQVTM, CDR2 ANQGSEA. Trimming stripped 1 base from V and 4 bases from J, with 14 bases between. This CDR3 contains 14 residues. This CDR3 reads CSVEVGQGLYEQYF. Written as DNA, the CDR3 is TGCAGCGTTGAAGTTGGGCAGGGATTGTACGAGCAGTACTTC.

The J gene is TRBJ2-7, the V gene TRBV11-2; tentative D call: TRBD1 (6 bases). The CDR3 is made up of 14 amino acids. CDR1 is SGHAT, CDR2 FQNNGV, per germline. The V gene lost 3 bases and the J gene lost 2 bases, with 11 bases spanning the gap. CDR3 sequence reads: CASSLDSSPYEQYF. CDR3 nucleotides: TGTGCCAGCAGCTTGGACAGCAGTCCCTACGAGCAGTACTTC.

This clonotype came up a few times. This may come from a read error, since a much larger clone is one base off. The chain is built from TRBV5-4 and TRBJ1-2, with D possibly TRBD1 on 6 matching bases. CDR3 length equals 13 residues. Trimming stripped 4 bases from V and 4 bases from J, with 11 bases between. Germline V gives CDR1 SGHNT, CDR2 YYREEE (reference sequence). The CDR3 coding sequence is TGTGCCAGCAGCCTGGACAGCACCTATGGCTACACCTTC. It encodes CASSLDSTYGYTF.

The gene calls are TRBV6-5 and TRBJ1-5; TRBD1 matches at 10 bases. With 5 bases clipped from V and 5 bases from J, the junction kept 6 bases outside the gene matches. Looked up from germline, CDR1 is MNHEY and CDR2 is SVGAGI. The CDR3 loop spans 15 amino acids. This CDR3 is CASSDPGQGHQPQHF. The CDR3 DNA reads TGTGCCAGCAGTGATCCGGGACAGGGGCATCAGCCCCAGCATTTT.

The rearrangement joins TRBV25-1 to TRBJ2-5; 7 positions agree with TRBD1. The germline V gene encodes CDR1 MGHDK and CDR2 SYGVNS. The CDR3 consists of 11 residues. As DNA, the CDR3 is TGTGCTAAGAACAGGGGACAGACCCAGTACTTC. This encodes CAKNRGQTQYF.

As to this clonotype: The CDR3 does not end in the conserved phenylalanine or tryptophan, so this is likely a read error. Because the CDR3's place on the DNA is in doubt, the DNA is left out and the CDR3 is given as listed by TCRdb. V and J are TRBV7-9 and TRBJ2-5. The CDR3 extends over 8 residues, inclusive of both ends. CDR1 SEHNR and CDR2 FQNEAQ come from the germline V gene (reference sequence). This CDR3 reads CASSLTTS.

The rearrangement joins TRBV6-1 to TRBJ1-6; TRBD1 is a possible D gene (5 bases). This CDR3 has 13 amino acids. V was clipped by 2 bases and J by 6 bases, with 5 bases between them. Germline-derived CDR1 and CDR2 are MNHNS and SASEGT. For the CDR3, the DNA is TGTGCCAGCAGTGAAAGGGGTAATTCACCCCTCCACTTT. Amino acids: CASSERGNSPLHF.

This clonotype was observed at least ten times. The rearrangement joins TRBV7-6 to TRBJ1-3; TRBD1 matches at 7 bases. The CDR3 consists of 15 residues. The V segment lost 3 bases and the J segment 2 bases; nucleotides outside the gene matches: 4. Germline V lookup: CDR1 SGHVS, CDR2 FNYEAQ. CDR3 amino acids: CASSFGQGAGNTIYF. The CDR3 DNA reads as TGTGCCAGCAGCTTTGGTCAGGGGGCTGGAAACACCATATATTTT.

This clonotype was detected a few times. The chain is built from TRBV5-1 and TRBJ1-1; D is ambiguous. This CDR3 is built from 14 residues. Germline assignment: CDR1 SGHRS and CDR2 YFSETQ. V dropped 7 bases and J dropped 1 base, with 14 bases sitting between them. CDR3 protein: CASGSGSANTEAFF. DNA of the CDR3: TGCGCCAGCGGCTCGGGTTCTGCGAACACTGAAGCTTTCTTT. Full variable domain (remainder filled in from reference TRBV5-1 and TRBJ1-1): KAGVTQTPRYLIKTRGQQVTLSCSPISGHRSVSWYQQTPGQGLQFLFEYFSETQRNKGNFPGRFSGRQFSNSRSEMNVSTLELGDSALYLCASGSGSANTEAFFGQGTRLTVV.

The V call is TRBV5-1, the J call TRBJ2-5; 7 nucleotides line up with TRBD1. This CDR3 comprises 12 residues. Germline V gives CDR1 SGHRS, CDR2 YFSETQ. With 9 bases clipped from V and 0 bases from J, the junction kept 2 bases outside the gene matches. In DNA form, the CDR3 reads TGCGCCATCAGGGGGAACCAAGAGACCCAGTACTTC. Its protein product is CAIRGNQETQYF.

Only one count was recorded for this clonotype. This sequence may be a read error, since a much larger clone differs from it by one base. The chain uses TRBV20-1 and TRBJ2-7; D uncertain. Per germline, CDR1 DFQATT and CDR2 SNEGSKA (reference sequence). The CDR3 is 11 residues long. V lost 7 bases and J lost 3, with 10 bases in between. The CDR3 loop reads CSVGRHYEQYF. The CDR3, as DNA: TGCAGTGTAGGTCGACACTACGAGCAGTACTTC.

This clonotype has a handful of counts. The genes are TRBV29-1 and TRBJ2-5; D may be TRBD1 or TRBD2 (5 bases each). The germline V gene has CDR1 SQVTM and CDR2 ANQGSEA. The V and J ends lost 4 bases and 7 bases respectively, with 19 bases between them. This CDR3 is built from 14 residues. The CDR3 is CSVGGVSLGGTQYF. The CDR3 nucleotides read TGCAGCGTTGGAGGGGTCTCTCTCGGCGGGACCCAGTACTTC.

V is TRBV9 and J is TRBJ1-3; 9 bases are a match to TRBD1. CDR3 size: 16 residues. Trimming took 3 bases from V and 0 from J; bases not matched to a gene: 4. Germline values: CDR1 SGDLS, CDR2 YYNGEE. CDR3 loop: CASSGTGATSGNTIYF. The CDR3 DNA sequence: TGTGCCAGCAGCGGGACAGGGGCTACCTCTGGAAACACCATATATTTT.

As regards this clonotype: A much more abundant neighbour one base away suggests this may be a read error. The rearrangement uses TRBV10-3 and TRBJ2-5, with D unresolved. With 3 bases removed from V and 9 bases from J, the gap between germline ends came to 11 bases. CDR3 size: 12 residues. Per the germline V gene, CDR1 is ENHRY and CDR2 is SYGVKD. The CDR3 coding sequence is TGTGCCATCAGTGACTCCACCGAGGCCCAGTACTTC. Residues: CAISDSTEAQYF.

This clonotype was counted only a few times. This chain links TRBV4-3 with TRBJ2-7; perhaps TRBD2 as D (5 bases). Germline CDR1 and CDR2: LGHNA and YSLEER. CDR3 length equals 14 residues. V was cut by 4 bases and J by 3 bases, with 13 bases left in between. The CDR3 DNA reads TGCGCCAGCAGCCCCGTCGCAGAGGGCTACGAGCAGTACTTC. This sequence encodes CASSPVAEGYEQYF.